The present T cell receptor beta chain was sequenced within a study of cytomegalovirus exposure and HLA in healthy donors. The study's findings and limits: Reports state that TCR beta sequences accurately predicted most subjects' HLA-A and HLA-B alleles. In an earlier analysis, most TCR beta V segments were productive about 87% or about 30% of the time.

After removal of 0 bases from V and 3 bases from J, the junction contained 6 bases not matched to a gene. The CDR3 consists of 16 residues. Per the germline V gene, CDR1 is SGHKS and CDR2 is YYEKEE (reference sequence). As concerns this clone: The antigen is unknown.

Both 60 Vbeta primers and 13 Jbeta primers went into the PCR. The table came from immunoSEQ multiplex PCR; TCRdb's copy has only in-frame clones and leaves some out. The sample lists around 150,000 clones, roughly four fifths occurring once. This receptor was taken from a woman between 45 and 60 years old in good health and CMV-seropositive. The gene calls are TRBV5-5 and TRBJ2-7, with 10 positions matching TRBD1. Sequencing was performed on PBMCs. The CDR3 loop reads CASSLVGTGAIYEQYF. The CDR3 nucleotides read TGTGCCAGCAGCTTGGTGGGGACAGGGGCTATCTACGAGCAGTACTTC.